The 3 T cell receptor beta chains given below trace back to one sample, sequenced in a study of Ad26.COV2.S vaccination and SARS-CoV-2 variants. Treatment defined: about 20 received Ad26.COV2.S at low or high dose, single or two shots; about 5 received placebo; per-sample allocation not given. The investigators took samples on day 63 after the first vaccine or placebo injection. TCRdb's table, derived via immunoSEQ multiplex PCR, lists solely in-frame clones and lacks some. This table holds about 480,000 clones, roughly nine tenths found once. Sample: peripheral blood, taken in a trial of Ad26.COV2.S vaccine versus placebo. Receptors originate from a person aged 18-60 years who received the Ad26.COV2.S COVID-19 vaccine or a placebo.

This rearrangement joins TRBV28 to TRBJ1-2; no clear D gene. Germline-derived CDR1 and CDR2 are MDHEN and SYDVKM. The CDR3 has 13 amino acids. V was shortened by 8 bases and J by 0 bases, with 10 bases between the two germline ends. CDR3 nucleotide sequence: TGTGCCAGCTACCGGGCCCCTAACTATGGCTACACCTTC. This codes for CASYRAPNYGYTF.

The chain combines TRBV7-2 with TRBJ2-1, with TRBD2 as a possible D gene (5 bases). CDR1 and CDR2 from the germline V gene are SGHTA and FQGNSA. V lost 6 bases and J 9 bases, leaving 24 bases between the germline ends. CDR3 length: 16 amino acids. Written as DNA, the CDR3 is TGTGCCAGCAGTCAGACCAGCGTCAGAGTAGGAGGTGAGCAGTTCTTC. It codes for CASSQTSVRVGGEQFF. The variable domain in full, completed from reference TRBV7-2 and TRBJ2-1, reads GAGVSQSPSNKVTEKGKDVELRCDPISGHTALYWYRQSLGQGLEFLIYFQGNSAPDKSGLPSDRFSAERTGGSVSTLTIQRTQQEDSAVYLCASSQTSVRVGGEQFFGPGTRLTVL.

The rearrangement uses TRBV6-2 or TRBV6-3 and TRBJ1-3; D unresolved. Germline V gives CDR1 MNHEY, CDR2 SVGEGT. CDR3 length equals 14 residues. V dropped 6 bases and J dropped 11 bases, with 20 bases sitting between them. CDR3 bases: TGTGCCAGCAGCCAAGAGGACTTCGGACGGCCCATATATTTT. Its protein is CASSQEDFGRPIYF.